Below, 3 T cell receptor beta chains from the same sample are listed, as sequenced in a study of T-cell memory formation after mild COVID-19 (dated by TCRdb to about 2021). To prepare the library, 5' RACE was applied. The run used an Illumina NovaSeq 6000. TCRdb itself trimmed the public reads at Q25 with fastp, ran MiXCR and retained productive beta chains. CDR3 protein sequences are deduplicated, and each keeps its most common genes and DNA. The table for this sample lists under 600,000 distinct CDR3 sequences; less than 25% of them were counted only once. The ten largest clones take up approximately 8.4% of the sample. The sequenced material came from PBMCs or a T cell subset sorted from them (not recorded which). These receptors came from an adult woman who had mild COVID-19 (a few samples of this study predate the infection). The sample titles of this study are shuffled in the database, so cell type and time point are left out; the donor was told from shared clones.

The V gene is TRBV18, the J gene TRBJ1-2; D may be TRBD1 (5 bases). V gave up 5 bases and J gave up 8 bases, with 15 bases separating them. This CDR3 spans 13 amino acids. Germline assignment: CDR1 KGHSH and CDR2 LQKENI. This chain's CDR3 is CASSSREVGGYTF. CDR3 coding DNA: TGTGCCAGCTCATCCAGGGAAGTGGGCGGCTACACCTTC.

This clonotype has only a few counts. This chain joins TRBV20-1 and TRBJ2-3; possible D gene TRBD2, 6 bases. CDR3 size: 14 residues. Germline lookup yields CDR1 DFQATT and CDR2 SNEGSKA (reference sequence). V was shortened by 1 base and J by 0 bases, with 8 bases between the two germline ends. The CDR3 region is CSARVAASTDTQYF. CDR3 in DNA: TGCAGTGCTAGAGTAGCGGCTAGCACAGATACGCAGTATTTT.

The table lists this clonotype with a few counts. The chain uses TRBV24-1 and TRBJ1-1; no clear D gene. The germline V and J ends were trimmed by 5 bases and 11 bases, with 20 bases remaining between them. The CDR3 runs 14 residues. CDR1 is KGHDR and CDR2 is SFDVKD in the germline V gene. CDR3 sequence (DNA): TGTGCCACCAGTGTAGGGCAGGATCGTATAGGCGCTTTCTTT. Amino acid sequence: CATSVGQDRIGAFF.